This is a list of T cell receptor beta chains from one sample in a study of blood T cell repertoires in COVID-19. Sequenced by immunoSEQ multiplex PCR; TCRdb stores in-frame clones only, minus some. The sample has about 220,000 clones; about 84% are singletons. The sample was peripheral blood. The receptor source for this set is a human donor in a cohort sampled during active COVID-19. Each CDR3 is given with its conserved first and last residue. A D gene is named only where the DNA matches it firmly. Not all rows give a size; the values are once, few, many and, for expanded clones, a class.

clone_size | j_call | d_call | v_call | cdr3_aa | cdr3_nt
NA | TRBJ2-4 | TRBD2 | TRBV30 | CAWREAGVGIQYF | TGTGCCTGGAGGGAAGCGGGGGTGGGTATTCAGTACTTC
NA | TRBJ2-1 | NA | TRBV6-1 | CASSERDKSSYNEQFF | TGTGCCAGCAGTGAACGGGACAAAAGCTCCTACAATGAGCAGTTCTTC
NA | TRBJ2-7 | TRBD1 | TRBV14 | CASSQVAGGSGQYF | TGTGCCAGCAGCCAAGTTGCAGGGGGATCGGGGCAGTACTTC
NA | TRBJ2-7 | NA | TRBV6-5 | CAALGLFYEQYF | TGTGCCGCACTGGGACTCTTCTACGAGCAGTACTTC
NA | TRBJ1-3 | NA | TRBV5-1 | CASSLNPQRSGNTIYF | TGCGCCAGCAGCCTTAATCCTCAGAGGTCTGGAAACACCATATATTTT
NA | TRBJ2-2 | NA | TRBV9 | CASSVAPGGELFF | TGTGCCAGCAGCGTAGCCCCGGGGGGGGAGCTGTTTTTT
NA | TRBJ1-2 | TRBD1 | TRBV7-2 | CASSLGTGDHGYTF | TGTGCCAGCAGCTTAGGGACAGGGGATCATGGCTACACCTTC
NA | TRBJ2-3 | NA | TRBV7-2 | CASSLDGGGADTQYF | TGTGCCAGCAGCTTAGACGGGGGAGGAGCAGATACGCAGTATTTT
NA | TRBJ2-5 | TRBD2 | TRBV6-2/TRBV6-3 | CASSLRGLGGQETQYF | TGTGCCAGCAGTCTACGGGGACTAGGGGGCCAAGAGACCCAGTACTTC
NA | TRBJ1-2 | NA | TRBV27 | CASSLRGDPPGGGYTF | TGTGCCAGCAGTTTACGGGGGGACCCGCCGGGGGGTGGCTACACCTTC
NA | TRBJ1-5 | TRBD1 | TRBV10-3 | CAIGQGVYQPQHF | TGTGCCATTGGACAGGGGGTTTATCAGCCCCAGCATTTT
NA | TRBJ1-2 | TRBD1 | TRBV6-4 | CASSVEWGQDNYGYTF | TGTGCCAGCAGTGTAGAGTGGGGACAGGATAACTATGGCTACACCTTC
NA | TRBJ2-3 | NA | TRBV5-6 | CASSSGTGSTDTQYF | TGTGCCAGCAGCTCAGGGACTGGGAGCACAGATACGCAGTATTTT
NA | TRBJ2-7 | NA | TRBV11-2 | CASSLAQDSYEQYF | TGTGCCAGCAGCTTAGCGCAGGACTCCTACGAGCAGTACTTC
few | TRBJ1-1 | NA | TRBV12-3/TRBV12-4 | CASSMDRYTEAFF | TGTGCCAGCAGCATGGACAGATACACTGAAGCTTTCTTT
NA | TRBJ1-2 | NA | TRBV7-2 | CASSSLNAGGGYTF | TGTGCCAGCAGCTCCCTCAACGCGGGGGGTGGCTACACCTTC
NA | TRBJ2-7 | TRBD2 | TRBV13 | CASSRKSGGPYEQYF | TGTGCCAGCAGTAGGAAGAGCGGGGGCCCCTACGAGCAGTACTTC
once | TRBJ2-2 | TRBD1 | TRBV7-2 | CASSSRTGNTGELFF | TGTGCCAGCAGCTCACGGACAGGGAACACCGGGGAGCTGTTTTTT
NA | TRBJ2-1 | TRBD2 | TRBV5-1 | CASTPVGTSANNEQFF | TGCGCCAGCACCCCGGTGGGGACTAGCGCCAACAATGAGCAGTTCTTC
NA | TRBJ1-2 | TRBD1 | TRBV6-5 | CASNGDRGDGYTF | TGTGCCAGCAATGGGGACAGGGGTGATGGCTACACCTTC
once | TRBJ2-7 | TRBD1 | TRBV4-1 | CASSQDGQGGYEQYF | TGCGCCAGCAGCCAAGACGGACAGGGAGGCTACGAGCAGTACTTC
NA | TRBJ2-7 | NA | TRBV12-5 | CASGLGATYEQYF | TGTGCTAGTGGTTTGGGGGCCACCTACGAGCAGTACTTC
NA | TRBJ1-2 | NA | TRBV5-6 | CASSLGISGELGYTF | TGTGCCAGCAGCCTCGGGATTTCGGGCGAACTGGGCTACACCTTC
NA | TRBJ2-1 | NA | TRBV7-2 | CASSPSSYNEQFF | TGTGCCAGCAGCCCGAGCTCCTACAATGAGCAGTTCTTC
NA | TRBJ2-1 | NA | TRBV3-1/TRBV3-2 | CASSPSYNEQFF | TGTGCCAGCAGCCCTTCCTACAATGAGCAGTTCTTC
NA | TRBJ2-2 | TRBD2 | TRBV27 | CASSQRGANTGELFF | TGTGCCAGCAGCCAGCGGGGGGCGAACACCGGGGAGCTGTTTTTT
NA | TRBJ2-1 | TRBD2 | TRBV11-3 | CASSQGLIGGSEQFF | TGTGCCAGCAGCCAGGGACTAATCGGGGGGAGTGAGCAGTTCTTC
NA | TRBJ2-7 | NA | TRBV14 | CASSPGVPFSYEQYF | TGTGCCAGCAGTCCGGGGGTCCCCTTCTCCTACGAGCAGTACTTC
once | TRBJ1-4 | TRBD1 | TRBV11-2 | CASSFETGGKGEKLFF | TGTGCCAGCAGCTTTGAGACAGGGGGCAAAGGTGAAAAACTGTTTTTT
once | TRBJ1-4 | NA | TRBV11-2 | CASSLASQTGGKLFF | TGTGCCAGCAGCTTAGCTTCGCAGACCGGAGGAAAACTGTTTTTT
NA | TRBJ1-4 | NA | TRBV28 | CASSLFGGEKLFF | TGTGCCAGCAGTTTGTTTGGTGGCGAAAAACTGTTTTTT
NA | TRBJ2-7 | NA | TRBV25-1 | CASRGTGSSTYEQYF | TGTGCCAGCAGGGGCACAGGTTCCTCTACCTACGAGCAGTACTTC
once | TRBJ2-3 | TRBD2 | TRBV5-6 | CASSAGTIGDTQYF | TGTGCCAGCAGCGCCGGGACTATCGGAGATACGCAGTATTTT
NA | TRBJ1-3 | NA | TRBV5-1 | CASSLSEEGGNTIYF | TGCGCCAGCAGCTTGTCCGAGGAGGGAGGAAACACCATATATTTT
many | TRBJ2-3 | TRBD2 | TRBV28 | CASSLFGTTGTDTQYF | TGTGCCAGCAGTTTATTCGGGACTACAGGCACAGATACGCAGTATTTT